Listed here are 26 T cell receptor beta chains from one sample, sequenced in a study of blood T cell repertoires in COVID-19. Profiled with immunoSEQ multiplex PCR; TCRdb holds only in-frame clones, not every one. The repertoire holds a few hundred thousand clones, with about 88% as singletons. The sequencing sample was made of PBMCs or T cells enriched from blood (not recorded which). The origin of the receptors is a woman in her forties who had recovered from COVID-19.

The chain combines TRBV3-1 (or the pseudogene TRBV3-2) with TRBJ2-3, with D tentatively TRBD2 (5 bases). V was cut by 0 bases and J by 4 bases, with 11 bases left in between. Germline V gives CDR1 LGHDT, CDR2 YNNKEL (reference sequence). CDR3 size: 15 residues. The CDR3 DNA reads TGTGCCAGCAGCCAAGAACGGGGAATCGCAGATACGCAGTATTTT. It specifies CASSQERGIADTQYF.

The V call is TRBV10-3, the J call TRBJ2-3; the match to TRBD2 covers 8 bases. With 8 bases clipped from V and 6 bases from J, the junction kept 10 bases outside the gene matches. Germline CDR1 is ENHRY and CDR2 is SYGVKD. The CDR3 totals 14 residues. In DNA, the CDR3 is TGTGCCATCGGCAAGACTAGCGAGGGGGATACGCAGTATTTT. Amino acids: CAIGKTSEGDTQYF.

This clone was counted a few times. The chain uses TRBV11-2 and TRBJ2-7, with 7 bases identical to TRBD2. Germline values: CDR1 SGHAT, CDR2 FQNNGV. The length of the CDR3 is 17 residues. V lost 0 bases to trimming and J lost 0 bases; unmatched junction nucleotides: 8. Here the CDR3 reads CASSLDWLASGSYEQYF. Here the CDR3 DNA reads TGTGCCAGCAGCTTAGATTGGTTGGCTAGCGGCTCCTACGAGCAGTACTTC.

This rearrangement joins TRBV12-3 or TRBV12-4 to TRBJ1-5; maybe TRBD1 (6 bases). V was pared by 5 bases and J by 5 bases, with 7 bases between. This CDR3 is 12 amino acids long. The DNA for the CDR3 is TGTGCCAGCAGTCGGACAGATCAGCCCCAGCATTTT. Translated: CASSRTDQPQHF.

The rearrangement uses TRBV14 and TRBJ2-1, with unresolved D. Germline CDR1 is SGHDN and CDR2 is FVKESK. The V end was cut by 0 bases, the J end by 9 bases, with 12 bases between. The CDR3 runs to 14 residues. The CDR3 here is CASSQEWAQVEQFF. Here the CDR3 DNA reads TGTGCCAGCAGCCAAGAATGGGCGCAAGTTGAGCAGTTCTTC.

The V and J genes are TRBV7-9 and TRBJ1-2; possibly TRBD1 for D (6 bases). This CDR3 is 15 amino acids long. Trimming stripped 5 bases from V and 4 bases from J, with 17 bases between. Looked up from germline, CDR1 is SEHNR and CDR2 is FQNEAQ (reference sequence). CDR3 amino acids: CASSRRGGEGYGYTF. The CDR3 DNA reads TGTGCCAGCAGCCGTCGGGGGGGCGAGGGCTATGGCTACACCTTC.

The chain combines TRBV19 with TRBJ1-5; a weak D match, TRBD1 (6 bases). Germline-derived CDR1 and CDR2 are LNHDA and SQIVND (reference sequence). CDR3 length equals 15 residues. V lost 5 bases and J 2 bases, leaving 13 bases between the germline ends. CDR3 sequence reads: CASSLGGAGNQPQHF. The CDR3 DNA sequence: TGTGCCAGTAGTCTCGGGGGGGCGGGCAATCAGCCCCAGCATTTT.

This chain connects TRBV4-2 to TRBJ2-7; D might be TRBD1 (5 bases). The ends were cut back, 1 base at V and 3 bases at J, with 7 bases in the middle. CDR1 and CDR2 (germline): LGHNA, YNFKEQ. The CDR3 spans 13 residues. The CDR3 DNA is TGTGCCAGCAGCCAAGGACAGTTCTACGAGCAGTACTTC. Its translation: CASSQGQFYEQYF.

CDR3 amino acids: CASSQASTGTNQPQHF. DNA of the CDR3: TGCGCCAGCAGCCAAGCCTCGACAGGGACGAATCAGCCCCAGCATTTT. The rearrangement joins TRBV4-1 to TRBJ1-5; 7 nucleotides agree with TRBD1. From germline, CDR1 is MGHRA and CDR2 YSYEKL. CDR3 length: 16 residues. V shed 1 base and J 4 bases; nucleotides not matched to a gene: 7.

The genes are TRBV18 and TRBJ2-3; no clear D. With 3 bases removed from V and 0 bases from J, the gap between germline ends came to 10 bases. The germline CDR1 and CDR2 sequences are KGHSH and LQKENI. The CDR3 contains 15 residues. The chain's CDR3 is CASSPAATSTDTQYF. DNA of the CDR3: TGTGCCAGCTCACCGGCTGCGACTAGCACAGATACGCAGTATTTT.

The chain employs TRBV19 and TRBJ2-3; D may be TRBD2 (6 bases). CDR1 LNHDA and CDR2 SQIVND come from the germline V gene (reference sequence). The CDR3 has 14 residues. The ends were cut back, 0 bases at V and 7 bases at J, with 11 bases in the middle. CDR3 nucleotide sequence: TGTGCCAGTAGTATAGAGAAAGGGGACTATACGCAGTATTTT. Its protein is CASSIEKGDYTQYF.

The gene calls are TRBV7-9 and TRBJ1-4; D is possibly TRBD1 (6 bases). The CDR3 loop spans 13 amino acids. V was pared by 6 bases and J by 8 bases, with 13 bases between. From germline, CDR1 is SEHNR and CDR2 FQNEAQ (reference sequence). The CDR3 DNA sequence: TGTGCCAGCAGTTCCAGGGGTTGGGAAAAACTGTTTTTT. This sequence encodes CASSSRGWEKLFF.

CDR3: CASSRDRLHEQYF. CDR3 DNA sequence: TGTGCCAGCAGTAGGGACAGGTTGCACGAGCAGTACTTC. V and J are TRBV6-5 and TRBJ2-7; 8 positions match TRBD1. V dropped 5 bases and J dropped 5; count of bases not matched to a gene: 5. CDR3 length equals 13 residues. Germline assignment: CDR1 MNHEY and CDR2 SVGAGI.

V gene TRBV3-1 (or the pseudogene TRBV3-2) combines with J gene TRBJ2-2, with D perhaps TRBD2 (5 bases). Germline V gene data show CDR1 as LGHDT and CDR2 as YNNKEL (reference sequence). V was clipped by 0 bases and J by 2 bases, with 13 bases between them. The CDR3 is made up of 17 amino acids. The CDR3 coding sequence is TGTGCCAGCAGCCAAGATCGCGTGACTATAAACACCGGGGAGCTGTTTTTT. Protein product: CASSQDRVTINTGELFF.

This clone was picked up a small number of times. The chain links TRBV28 to TRBJ1-6, with D uncertain. Trimming took off 5 bases at V and 14 bases at J, with 25 bases between the two ends. CDR3 size: 16 residues. Germline V lookup: CDR1 MDHEN, CDR2 SYDVKM. Written as DNA, the CDR3 is TGTGCCAGCAGTACTTCTACTCGGACTGCCCGTCGGGCCCTCCACTTT. This translates into CASSTSTRTARRALHF.

The chain uses TRBV19 and TRBJ2-2, with D hard to call. The length of the CDR3 is 14 residues. The V gene's germline CDR1 is LNHDA and CDR2 SQIVND (reference sequence). The V end lost 3 bases, the J end lost 3 bases, and 8 bases lay between the germline ends. The CDR3 coding sequence is TGTGCCAGTAGTATTTTCCGAGACACCGGGGAGCTGTTTTTT. Translated, it gives CASSIFRDTGELFF.

V usage is TRBV20-1 and J usage is TRBJ1-1; D is unclear. This CDR3 contains 10 residues. Germline assignment: CDR1 DFQATT and CDR2 SNEGSKA (reference sequence). The V and J ends lost 2 bases and 7 bases respectively, with 5 bases between them. CDR3 protein: CSARINEAFF. CDR3 DNA: TGCAGTGCTAGAATAAATGAAGCTTTCTTT.

The V call is TRBV29-1, the J call TRBJ2-7; D gene uncertain. Trimming left V 7 bases short and J 0 bases short, with 10 bases between. The CDR3 is 12 amino acids. CDR1 and CDR2 (germline): SQVTM, ANQGSEA. CDR3 coding DNA: TGCAGCGCACATGGAGACTCCTACGAGCAGTACTTC. It is translated as CSAHGDSYEQYF.

The count of this clone is one. This rearrangement joins TRBV15 to TRBJ2-7, with a possible D match to TRBD2 (5 bases). Trimming shortened V by 3 bases and J by 4 bases, and 13 bases separated the two germline ends. The CDR3 is 14 residues long. Per the germline V gene, CDR1 is LNHNV and CDR2 is YYDKDF (reference sequence). CDR3 protein: CATSRDLRLYEQYF. CDR3 coding DNA: TGTGCCACCAGCAGGGACTTGAGGCTATACGAGCAGTACTTC.

This chain uses TRBV27 with TRBJ2-6; no clear D gene. The CDR3 extends over 14 amino acids. Per germline, CDR1 MNHEY and CDR2 SMNVEV (reference sequence). V dropped 4 bases and J dropped 0 bases, with 4 bases sitting between them. CDR3 amino acids: CASSSFSGANVLTF. For the CDR3, the DNA is TGTGCCAGCAGTTCTTTCTCTGGGGCCAACGTCCTGACTTTC.

This clone was seen a few times. V is TRBV7-2 and J is TRBJ2-2; D is perhaps TRBD2 (5 bases). With 5 bases removed from V and 5 bases from J, the gap between germline ends came to 18 bases. CDR1 and CDR2 (germline): SGHTA, FQGNSA. The CDR3 runs to 16 residues. As DNA, the CDR3 is TGTGCCAGCAGCCCCCACGGGGTGTTAAAAACCGGGGAGCTGTTTTTT. Amino acid sequence: CASSPHGVLKTGELFF.

The chain links TRBV7-6 to TRBJ2-3; TRBD2 might be the D (5 bases). Trimming removed 2 bases at V and 6 bases at J, with 6 bases between. CDR1 is SGHVS, CDR2 FNYEAQ, per germline. The CDR3 runs 12 residues. The CDR3 coding sequence is TGTGCCAGCAGCTTACCGGGGGATACGCAGTATTTT. The encoded protein is CASSLPGDTQYF.

This clone was found a few times. The rearrangement uses TRBV6-1 and TRBJ2-7; D ambiguous. The germline V gene has CDR1 MNHNS and CDR2 SASEGT. V dropped 2 bases and J dropped 3 bases, with 2 bases sitting between them. The CDR3 runs to 11 residues. CDR3 amino acids: CASSEHYEQYF. The CDR3 DNA reads TGTGCCAGCAGTGAACACTACGAGCAGTACTTC.

The chain combines TRBV30 with TRBJ1-2; possibly TRBD1 for D (6 bases). Trimming took 2 bases from V and 1 from J, leaving 8 bases between them. This CDR3 contains 13 residues. From germline, CDR1 is GTSNPN and CDR2 SVGIG (reference sequence). For the CDR3, the DNA is TGTGCCTGGAGTCCACAGGGTAACTATGGCTACACCTTC. It encodes CAWSPQGNYGYTF.

The chain recombines TRBV30 with TRBJ2-2; D may be TRBD2 (6 bases). Germline CDR1 and CDR2: GTSNPN and SVGIG (reference sequence). V was clipped by 3 bases and J by 5 bases, with 13 bases between them. The CDR3 contains 14 residues. CDR3 loop: CAWSPGLLTGELFF. DNA for the CDR3: TGTGCCTGGAGCCCGGGACTTTTGACCGGGGAGCTGTTTTTT.

This rearrangement joins TRBV12-3 or TRBV12-4 to TRBJ1-5; perhaps TRBD1 as D (5 bases). Trimming pared 1 base from V and 10 bases from J, leaving 11 bases between. There are 13 residues in the CDR3. The CDR3 nucleotides are TGTGCCAGCAGTTTAGATCTTGACAGTCCCCAGCATTTT. Translated: CASSLDLDSPQHF.